These T cell receptor beta chains were read from a single sample in a study of shared clonotypes between healthy human individuals. The assay was immunoSEQ multiplex PCR, and TCRdb's table has in-frame clones only and misses some. The sample holds fewer than 3 million clones, roughly 92% seen once. Sequenced sample: naive CD4+ T cells from PBMCs. The origin of the receptors is a man younger than 35 in good health. Some clones in this sample may be carry-over from other donors' samples. CDR3s include the opening cysteine and the closing phenylalanine or tryptophan. A D gene is named only where the DNA matches it firmly. Size tells how often a clone was seen (once, few, many) or the class of an expanded clone, and some rows leave it out.

cdr3_nt cdr3_aa cdr3_length j_call clone_size d_call v_call
TGTGCTAGTGGTCTCGGCCCGAGCACCATATATTTT CASGLGPSTIYF 12 TRBJ1-3 NA NA TRBV12-5
TGCAGCGTTGAAACCCCCAGCACTGAAGCTTTCTTT CSVETPSTEAFF 12 TRBJ1-1 NA NA TRBV29-1
TGTGCCAGCAGCTTACGGGAGAGAAGCACAGATACGCAGTATTTT CASSLRERSTDTQYF 15 TRBJ2-3 NA NA TRBV2
TGCGCCAGCAGCTTACCGACAGGAGAGCTGTTTTTT CASSLPTGELFF 12 TRBJ2-2 NA NA TRBV5-1
TGTGCCAGCAGAACAGGGTTCGCGTCTGGAAACACCATATATTTT CASRTGFASGNTIYF 15 TRBJ1-3 once NA TRBV28
TGTGCCAGCAGCTTTGGGATCGGCTCCGCGGGAGGCTACACCTTC CASSFGIGSAGGYTF 15 TRBJ1-2 NA NA TRBV7-2
TGTGCCAGCAGTTTCGGCCCGGCCGCTCGCGAGCAGTACTTC CASSFGPAAREQYF 14 TRBJ2-7 NA NA TRBV27
TGTGCCAGCAGTTTATCCCGCCCCAGGGGACGCTATGGCTACACCTTC CASSLSRPRGRYGYTF 16 TRBJ1-2 NA NA TRBV27
TGTGCCAGCTCACCAGGCAGCGGTAACTATGGCTACACCTTC CASSPGSGNYGYTF 14 TRBJ1-2 NA NA TRBV18
TGTGCCAGCCTACAGGGGACTAATGAAAAACTGTTTTTT CASLQGTNEKLFF 13 TRBJ1-4 NA TRBD1 TRBV2
TGTGCCAGCAGCCAAGGCTCCCACACAGATACGCAGTATTTT CASSQGSHTDTQYF 14 TRBJ2-3 NA NA TRBV4-2
TGTGCCAGCAGCCACTATAATTCAAGGACAGGGGCCGCCCATGGGAATGAGCAGTTCTTC CASSHYNSRTGAAHGNEQFF 20 TRBJ2-1 NA TRBD1 TRBV2
TGCAGCGTTGTGGATGGGAGTTGGGGAAACACCATATATTTT CSVVDGSWGNTIYF 14 TRBJ1-3 NA NA TRBV29-1
TGTGCCAGCAGTGAAGCGGGGGCGGTGGCCTACGAGCAGTACTTC CASSEAGAVAYEQYF 15 TRBJ2-7 NA NA TRBV2
TGTGCCAGCACCCCCAGCAGCGCACCCTTTCACGAGCAGTACTTC CASTPSSAPFHEQYF 15 TRBJ2-7 NA NA TRBV27
TGTGCCAGCAGCTTAGCAGGGGGCCCGTTTAACTATGGCTACACCTTC CASSLAGGPFNYGYTF 16 TRBJ1-2 NA TRBD1 TRBV7-2
TGTGCCAGCAGCTGGAGGTCCTACCTTAACTATGGCTACACCTTC CASSWRSYLNYGYTF 15 TRBJ1-2 NA NA TRBV5-8
TGTGCCAGCAGTACCTTAGGCGGGAGACCCTACGAGCAGTACTTC CASSTLGGRPYEQYF 15 TRBJ2-7 NA TRBD2 TRBV28
TGTGCCAGCAGCTTGAGCACTAGCACTTCGTACAATGAGCAGTTCTTC CASSLSTSTSYNEQFF 16 TRBJ2-1 NA NA TRBV5-5
TGTGCCATCAGTCCCCGGGGGGATGGCTACACCTTC CAISPRGDGYTF 12 TRBJ1-2 NA NA TRBV10-3
TGTGCCAGCAGTTACGAGGCCGGGGAGCTGTTTTTT CASSYEAGELFF 12 TRBJ2-2 once NA TRBV6-6
TGTGCCAGCAGTGATTGGAACCGGGTGGGAGCTTTCTTT CASSDWNRVGAFF 13 TRBJ1-1 NA NA TRBV6-1
TGTGCCAGCAGCTCAATCAGGACAGTCTCTGGAAACACCATATATTTT CASSSIRTVSGNTIYF 16 TRBJ1-3 NA NA TRBV28
TGTGCCAGCAGCCAAGGGACAGGGGTGGGCAATCAGCCCCAGCATTTT CASSQGTGVGNQPQHF 16 TRBJ1-5 NA TRBD1 TRBV4-2
TGTGCCAGCAGCTTTTTTCGGTGGGAGACCCAGTACTTC CASSFFRWETQYF 13 TRBJ2-5 NA NA TRBV5-4
TGTGCCAGCAGCCAGGGGGGAGGGACAAGACAAGAGACCCAGTACTTC CASSQGGGTRQETQYF 16 TRBJ2-5 NA NA TRBV7-7
TGCGCCAGCAGCTTGGGGCTAGCGGGAGCAGATACGCAGTATTTT CASSLGLAGADTQYF 15 TRBJ2-3 few TRBD2 TRBV5-1
TGTGCCAGCTCACCACCGGGACAGCCCATGAACACTGAAGCTTTCTTT CASSPPGQPMNTEAFF 16 TRBJ1-1 NA TRBD1 TRBV18
TGTGCCAGCAGCTTGGCGGGGGATACGCAGTATTTT CASSLAGDTQYF 12 TRBJ2-3 NA NA TRBV11-2
TGTGCCAGCAGGGGGGAGACGGATAACTATGGCTACACCTTC CASRGETDNYGYTF 14 TRBJ1-2 NA NA TRBV6-1
TGTGCCAGCAGACGCGTAGGGACAGGGGGCTTTGGCTACACCTTC CASRRVGTGGFGYTF 15 TRBJ1-2 once TRBD1 TRBV28
TGTGCCAGTAGCCCGGTGTCTCAGAGGAGCCAGGAGACCCAGTACTTC CASSPVSQRSQETQYF 16 TRBJ2-5 NA NA TRBV19
TGTGCCTGGAGCAGGGAAAGAAGGGACCCAGGGCTCTTC CAWSRERRDPGLF 13 TRBJ2-1 NA NA TRBV30
TGTGCCAGCAGCGAGGGACAGGAGATCCAAGAGACCCAGTACTTC CASSEGQEIQETQYF 15 TRBJ2-5 once TRBD1 TRBV11-3
TGTGCCAGCAGCTTAGGCAGGGGAGAGACCCAGTACTTC CASSLGRGETQYF 13 TRBJ2-5 NA NA TRBV7-9
TGTGCCAGCAGCGGGGGGACAGGGCTCTACGAGCAGTACTTC CASSGGTGLYEQYF 14 TRBJ2-7 once TRBD1 TRBV5-4
TGTGCCAGCATCCTTCCCGACAGGGGACAGGACGAGCAGTACTTC CASILPDRGQDEQYF 15 TRBJ2-7 NA TRBD1 TRBV6-6
TGTGCCAGCAGCGCGACCCGGGGGACAGTGAACACTGAAGCTTTCTTT CASSATRGTVNTEAFF 16 TRBJ1-1 NA TRBD1 TRBV5-8
TGTGCCACCTCCCGAGGCACTAATGAAAAACTGTTTTTT CATSRGTNEKLFF 13 TRBJ1-4 NA NA TRBV18
TGTGCCATCAGTGAGTCCACGGGGTACTCCTACAATGAGCAGTTCTTC CAISESTGYSYNEQFF 16 TRBJ2-1 NA NA TRBV10-3